These T cell receptor beta chains were read from a single sample in a study of cytomegalovirus exposure and HLA in healthy donors. Assay: immunoSEQ multiplex PCR; the TCRdb copy retains only in-frame clones and omits some. The sample yields about 170,000 clones, 87% seen once. The sequencing sample was made of PBMCs. These receptors all come from a woman aged 30 to 39 in good health and CMV-seronegative. Each CDR3 is given with its conserved first and last residue. D genes are given only for firm matches. Expanded clones are given a class, and other clones once, few, many or no size at all.

j_call clone_size v_call d_call cdr3_aa cdr3_nt
TRBJ1-6 - TRBV15 - CATSSPGNSPLHF TGTGCCACCAGCAGTCCAGGGAATTCACCCCTCCACTTT
TRBJ1-5 - TRBV6-6 TRBD1 CASSYRRGQEPQHF TGTGCCAGCAGTTACAGGAGGGGGCAGGAGCCCCAGCATTTT
TRBJ1-1 once TRBV18 - CASSPTQGPPRVTEAFF TGTGCCAGCTCACCAACCCAGGGGCCACCTCGGGTCACTGAAGCTTTCTTT
TRBJ2-1 - TRBV9 TRBD1 CASSPRDRGRNEQFF TGTGCCAGCAGCCCCCGGGACAGGGGGCGCAATGAGCAGTTCTTC
TRBJ1-4 once TRBV5-1 - CASSLGAGNEKLFF TGCGCCAGCAGCTTGGGAGCAGGGAATGAAAAACTGTTTTTT
TRBJ2-3 - TRBV7-6 TRBD1 CASSPSDRPAPDTQYF TGTGCCAGCAGCCCCTCGGACAGGCCAGCGCCCGATACGCAGTATTTT
TRBJ2-2 - TRBV7-2 - CASSMTSSGELFF TGTGCCAGCAGCATGACTAGTTCAGGGGAGCTGTTTTTT
TRBJ1-1 - TRBV10-1 - CASSASPGGATEAFF TGCGCCAGCAGTGCCAGTCCCGGAGGGGCCACTGAAGCTTTCTTT
TRBJ2-7 - TRBV19 TRBD2 CASSSRTSGMYEQYF TGTGCCAGTAGTTCCCGGACTAGCGGGATGTACGAGCAGTACTTC
TRBJ1-1 - TRBV19 - CASSRTLLTEAFF TGTGCCAGTAGTAGGACACTTCTAACTGAAGCTTTCTTT
TRBJ2-7 few TRBV5-1 - CASSSWQGNYEQYF TGCGCCAGCAGCTCCTGGCAGGGGAACTACGAGCAGTACTTC
TRBJ2-2 - TRBV7-2 - CASSIRLAGELFF TGTGCCAGCAGCATCAGACTAGCCGGGGAGCTGTTTTTT
TRBJ1-4 - TRBV11-2 TRBD1 CASSSGTGPGDEKLFF TGTGCCAGCAGCTCCGGGACAGGCCCCGGGGATGAAAAACTGTTTTTT
TRBJ2-1 - TRBV10-3 - CAISARGFDNEQFF TGTGCCATCAGTGCCCGGGGTTTCGACAATGAGCAGTTCTTC
TRBJ2-1 - TRBV10-3 TRBD2 CAIKPSGWGEQFF TGTGCCATCAAGCCTAGCGGTTGGGGTGAGCAGTTCTTC
TRBJ1-6 - TRBV6-1 - CASSRGQYNSPLHF TGTGCCAGCAGCAGGGGCCAATATAATTCACCCCTCCACTTT
TRBJ2-7 - TRBV5-6 TRBD1 CASSLVGGGEQYF TGTGCCAGCAGCTTGGTAGGGGGCGGCGAGCAGTACTTC
TRBJ1-2 once TRBV6-6 TRBD1 CASSTEQGADGYTF TGTGCCAGCAGTACGGAACAGGGGGCTGATGGCTACACCTTC
TRBJ2-7 - TRBV11-2 TRBD1 CASSWDRSYEQYF TGTGCCAGCAGCTGGGACAGATCCTACGAGCAGTACTTC
TRBJ1-2 - TRBV9 TRBD1 CASSVTGTGSSGYTF TGTGCCAGCAGCGTGACCGGGACAGGTAGCAGTGGCTACACCTTC
TRBJ2-5 - TRBV23-1 - CASSHPRPGQQQETQYF TGCGCCAGCAGTCATCCGCGACCGGGACAACAACAAGAGACCCAGTACTTC
TRBJ1-2 - TRBV5-6 TRBD1 CASSIQGAAGGYTF TGTGCCAGCAGCATACAGGGGGCAGCCGGTGGCTACACCTTC
TRBJ2-2 once TRBV9 TRBD2 CASSPAGLAANTGELFF TGTGCCAGCAGCCCCGCGGGACTAGCGGCGAACACCGGGGAGCTGTTTTTT
TRBJ1-2 - TRBV15 TRBD1 CATSRRDRGPAGYGYTF TGTGCCACCAGCAGGAGGGACAGGGGGCCCGCCGGCTATGGCTACACCTTC
TRBJ2-3 - TRBV2 TRBD1 CASTRQGADTQYF TGTGCCAGCACCCGACAGGGTGCAGATACGCAGTATTTT
TRBJ1-6 - TRBV30 TRBD1 CAWSPGTGGSPLHF TGTGCCTGGAGTCCTGGGACAGGGGGATCACCCCTCCACTTT
TRBJ2-1 once TRBV7-9 TRBD1 CASSRPAGQGRNEQFF TGTGCCAGCAGCCGCCCTGCGGGACAGGGAAGGAATGAGCAGTTCTTC
TRBJ1-2 - TRBV15 TRBD1 CATSRDLTGGRIGYTF TGTGCCACCAGCAGAGACCTAACAGGGGGCCGGATTGGCTACACCTTC
TRBJ2-1 - TRBV7-2 - CASSLGPEQFF TGTGCCAGCAGCTTAGGGCCCGAGCAGTTCTTC
TRBJ2-1 - TRBV4-1 TRBD1 CASSQVGGTGSYNEQFF TGCGCCAGCAGCCAAGTAGGAGGGACAGGGAGCTACAATGAGCAGTTCTTC
TRBJ2-6 - TRBV5-1 - CASSLRTETGANVLTF TGCGCCAGCAGCTTACGGACAGAAACTGGGGCCAACGTCCTGACTTTC